These 30 T cell receptor beta chains originate from one sample sequenced in a study of shared clonotypes between healthy human individuals. Method: immunoSEQ multiplex PCR; TCRdb's copy keeps in-frame clones and lacks some. Of millions of clones listed, about 94% were seen once; the top ten hold 0.9% to 1.4%. The naive CD8 subset, CD45RO-negative cells positively selected for CCR7, excluded terminally differentiated effector memory CD45RA+ cells. The sample comprised naive CD8+ T cells sorted from blood. These receptors were taken from a young man in good health.

The rearrangement joins TRBV19 to TRBJ2-1; D is possibly TRBD1 or TRBD2 (6 bases each). Germline CDR1 is LNHDA and CDR2 is SQIVND (reference sequence). Trimming left V 7 bases short and J 9 bases short, with 16 bases between. The CDR3 runs 13 residues. The CDR3 protein is CASTPWGAGEQFF. The CDR3 DNA reads TGTGCCAGTACACCATGGGGGGCGGGTGAGCAGTTCTTC.

V gene TRBV9 combines with J gene TRBJ2-5, with 9 nucleotides matching TRBD2. V trimming: 0 bases; J trimming: 1 base; junction bases outside the gene matches: 4. The germline V gene has CDR1 SGDLS and CDR2 YYNGEE. CDR3 length: 16 amino acids. CDR3 sequence (DNA): TGTGCCAGCAGCGTAGCGGCGGGAGGGATCCAAGAGACCCAGTACTTC. It is translated as CASSVAAGGIQETQYF.

This clone appeared a single time. The chain uses TRBV5-4 and TRBJ2-2; 9 positions match TRBD1. The CDR3 spans 17 residues. Trimming at V came to 0 bases and at J to 4 bases, leaving 7 bases not matched to a gene. CDR1 SGHNT and CDR2 YYREEE come from the germline V gene (reference sequence). The CDR3 bases are TGTGCCAGCAGCTTGGCTCCGGGACAGGGTATCACCGGGGAGCTGTTTTTT. This translates into CASSLAPGQGITGELFF.

The chain has TRBV5-1 and TRBJ2-1; tentatively, D is TRBD1 or TRBD2 (6 bases each). V lost 2 bases, J lost 8 bases, and 14 bases lay in between. The CDR3 is 14 amino acids. Per the germline V gene, CDR1 is SGHRS and CDR2 is YFSETQ. The CDR3 nucleotides are TGCGCCAGCAGCTTTAGAGCAAGGGGGGATGAGCAGTTCTTC. This translates into CASSFRARGDEQFF.

V usage is TRBV10-3 and J usage is TRBJ1-1; D possibly corresponds to TRBD1 (5 bases). V shed 3 bases and J shed 11 bases, with 13 bases lying between them. Germline V gives CDR1 ENHRY, CDR2 SYGVKD. The CDR3 has 12 residues. The CDR3 region is CAISDGGVGAFF. CDR3 in DNA: TGTGCCATCAGTGATGGAGGGGTGGGTGCTTTCTTT.

This rearrangement joins TRBV30 to TRBJ2-7; D assignment may be TRBD1 or TRBD2 (5 bases each). The CDR3 totals 15 residues. Germline V gene sequence: CDR1 GTSNPN, CDR2 SVGIG (reference sequence). V gave up 2 bases and J gave up 2 bases, with 16 bases separating them. The CDR3 nucleotides are TGTGCCTGGAGTAGTGGCGAGGGGATCCCCTACGAGCAGTACTTC. It codes for CAWSSGEGIPYEQYF.

This clone was found once. The rearrangement links TRBV5-4 to TRBJ2-2; a weak D match, TRBD1 (6 bases). Germline CDR1 reads SGHNT; CDR2 reads YYREEE (reference sequence). V was shortened by 2 bases and J by 1 base, with 9 bases between the two germline ends. The CDR3 loop spans 15 amino acids. This CDR3 is CASSFWGQNTGELFF. The CDR3 DNA follows: TGTGCCAGCAGCTTTTGGGGGCAGAACACCGGGGAGCTGTTTTTT.

The rearrangement uses TRBV11-2 and TRBJ2-2, with TRBD1 identical over 7 bases. Germline trimming cut 4 bases from V and 3 bases from J; bases unmatched to any gene: 8. The V gene's germline CDR1 is SGHAT and CDR2 FQNNGV. This CDR3 has 16 residues. The CDR3 sequence: CASSSTDRADTGELFF. The CDR3 DNA sequence: TGTGCCAGCAGCTCCACCGACAGGGCCGACACCGGGGAGCTGTTTTTT.

About this clone: Other DNA sequences from this sample encode an identical CDR3 as well. J is TRBJ2-3 and V is TRBV6-5; maybe TRBD1 (5 bases). This CDR3 is built from 13 residues. With 0 bases removed from V and 6 bases from J, the gap between germline ends came to 7 bases. Germline assignment: CDR1 MNHEY and CDR2 SVGAGI. CDR3 residues: CASSYSGLDTQYF. The CDR3 DNA reads TGTGCCAGCAGTTACTCGGGGCTGGATACGCAGTATTTT.

This sequence joins TRBV10-3 and TRBJ1-2; the D is unclear. CDR1 and CDR2 from the germline V gene are ENHRY and SYGVKD. The CDR3 has 15 residues. The V and J ends lost 7 bases and 8 bases respectively, with 23 bases between them. In DNA form, the CDR3 reads TGTGCCATCATGAGGGAAGGCCCCGAAGGTTGGGGCTACACCTTC. It specifies CAIMREGPEGWGYTF.

This clone was recorded once. This chain joins TRBV7-3 and TRBJ1-1, with 10 bases identical to TRBD1. This CDR3 region has 15 residues. Germline CDR1 and CDR2: SGHTA and FQGTGA. Unmatched junction bases numbered 8, after V lost 5 bases and J lost 5 bases. Here the CDR3 DNA reads TGTGCCAGCAGCCGGACAGGGGGTTTAGAAACTGAAGCTTTCTTT. This sequence encodes CASSRTGGLETEAFF.

The chain couples TRBV28 to TRBJ1-5; possibly TRBD1 for D (6 bases). With 2 bases removed from V and 9 bases from J, the gap between germline ends came to 11 bases. The CDR3 is made up of 13 amino acids. The germline CDR1 and CDR2 sequences are MDHEN and SYDVKM. The CDR3 DNA reads TGTGCCAGCAGTTTAGGAGGGGGAGGGCCCCAGCATTTT. Encoded protein: CASSLGGGGPQHF.

The chain employs TRBV11-2 and TRBJ2-7; tentatively, D is TRBD1 or TRBD2 (7 bases each). The germline V and J ends were trimmed by 6 bases and 3 bases, with 18 bases remaining between them. The germline gives CDR1 SGHAT, CDR2 FQNNGV. The CDR3 is 15 amino acids. The CDR3 nucleotides are TGTGCCAGCAGATTTGGGCCAGGGGGGGTCTACGAGCAGTACTTC. It codes for CASRFGPGGVYEQYF.

CDR3 sequence reads: CASRTGGLADSYEQYF. CDR3 nucleotides: TGTGCCAGCAGGACGGGGGGGCTAGCGGACTCCTACGAGCAGTACTTC. The V and J genes are TRBV2 and TRBJ2-7; 8 nucleotides agree with TRBD2. Germline lookup yields CDR1 SNHLY and CDR2 FYNNEI. Trimming took 6 bases from V and 0 from J; bases not matched to a gene: 10. This CDR3 has 16 residues.

This sequence joins TRBV7-9 and TRBJ2-3; D call uncertain. V was shortened by 10 bases and J by 3 bases, with 11 bases between the two germline ends. Germline lookup yields CDR1 SEHNR and CDR2 FQNEAQ (reference sequence). The CDR3 has 12 amino acids. This chain's CDR3 is CATEEHTDTQYF. The CDR3 DNA reads TGTGCCACCGAGGAGCATACAGATACGCAGTATTTT. Combining the CDR3 with reference TRBV7-9 and TRBJ2-3 gives the whole variable domain DTGVSQNPRHKITKRGQNVTFRCDPISEHNRLYWYRQTLGQGPEFLTYFQNEAQLEKSRLLSDRFSAERPKGSFSTLEIQRTEQGDSAMYLCATEEHTDTQYFGPGTRLTVL.

The CDR3 loop is CTSRGLGQGPRNTGELFF. The CDR3, as DNA: TGCACCAGCAGGGGTTTGGGACAGGGACCCCGGAACACCGGGGAGCTGTTTTTT. The V and J genes are TRBV1 and TRBJ2-2; the D call of TRBD1 is as the table states it, not checked on the DNA. TRBV1 is flagged as a pseudogene. The CDR3 consists of 18 residues.

The V gene is TRBV28, the J gene TRBJ2-5, with D uncertain. Looked up from germline, CDR1 is MDHEN and CDR2 is SYDVKM. The CDR3 extends over 10 amino acids. V lost 6 bases and J 6 bases, leaving 5 bases between the germline ends. This CDR3 is CASSFKTQYF. The DNA for the CDR3 is TGTGCCAGCAGCTTTAAGACCCAGTACTTC.

The chain links TRBV5-4 to TRBJ2-7; D uncertain. V was pared by 4 bases and J by 3 bases, with 14 bases between. The CDR3 consists of 14 residues. CDR1 and CDR2 (germline): SGHNT, YYREEE (reference sequence). CDR3: CASSPGHLVYEQYF. The CDR3, as DNA: TGTGCCAGCAGCCCCGGGCACCTGGTCTACGAGCAGTACTTC.

The chain employs TRBV15 and TRBJ2-3, with no clear D. The CDR3 runs to 17 residues. Germline CDR1 LNHNV, CDR2 YYDKDF (reference sequence). V was pared by 3 bases and J by 0 bases, with 16 bases between. The CDR3 protein is CATSRAERYLSTDTQYF. CDR3 coding DNA: TGTGCCACCAGCAGGGCCGAGAGGTACCTTAGCACAGATACGCAGTATTTT.

The rearrangement links TRBV19 to TRBJ1-1; no reliable D call. Germline CDR1 reads LNHDA; CDR2 reads SQIVND (reference sequence). Between the trimmed V and J ends, which lost 3 bases and 4 bases, there was a span of 15 bases. CDR3 length: 15 residues. The CDR3 coding sequence is TGTGCCAGTAGTATGACTCCCTCGGGCGGCACTGAAGCTTTCTTT. Protein sequence: CASSMTPSGGTEAFF.

V is TRBV4-1 and J is TRBJ2-7; 10 nucleotides match TRBD2. The junction had 5 bases not matched to a gene; V was cut back by 4 bases and J by 2 bases. CDR1 is MGHRA, CDR2 YSYEKL, per germline. This CDR3 has 15 residues. The CDR3: CASSPRTSGAYEQYF. In nucleotides, the CDR3 is TGCGCCAGCAGCCCCAGGACTAGCGGAGCCTACGAGCAGTACTTC.

The V call is TRBV19, the J call TRBJ2-2, with D hard to call. The CDR3 loop spans 13 amino acids. Germline V lookup: CDR1 LNHDA, CDR2 SQIVND (reference sequence). V lost 9 bases and J lost 0, with 8 bases in between. This CDR3 is CASLGPNTGELFF. The CDR3 DNA is TGTGCCAGCCTAGGACCGAACACCGGGGAGCTGTTTTTT.

The chain carries TRBV6-5 and TRBJ2-7; 10 positions agree with TRBD1. The CDR3 spans 15 residues. Germline V gene sequence: CDR1 MNHEY, CDR2 SVGAGI. J gave up 6 bases and V 4 bases, and 9 bases lay outside the gene matches. For the CDR3, the DNA is TGTGCCAGCAGTTTACCGGGACAGGGGCTAGGCGAGCAGTACTTC. Translation: CASSLPGQGLGEQYF.

The genes are TRBV14 and TRBJ1-1; unclear D gene. Per the germline V gene, CDR1 is SGHDN and CDR2 is FVKESK. Trimming removed 3 bases from V and 5 bases from J, with 10 bases in between. The CDR3 totals 13 residues. This CDR3 is CASSHSRVTEAFF. The CDR3 DNA is TGTGCCAGCAGCCATTCCCGGGTAACTGAAGCTTTCTTT.

The V and J genes are TRBV4-1 and TRBJ1-6; D is possibly TRBD1 (5 bases). The CDR3 length is 15 residues. Looked up from germline, CDR1 is MGHRA and CDR2 is YSYEKL. Trimming removed 0 bases at V and 12 bases at J, with 15 bases between. The DNA for the CDR3 is TGCGCCAGCAGCCAAGATCAGGTGGTAACAGGACCCCTCCACTTT. This encodes CASSQDQVVTGPLHF.

The V gene is TRBV30, the J gene TRBJ2-1; D remains unclear. The CDR3 is 12 amino acids. V lost 4 bases to trimming and J lost 9 bases, with 13 bases between them. Per the germline V gene, CDR1 is GTSNPN and CDR2 is SVGIG (reference sequence). The CDR3 loop is CAWKPGASEQFF. CDR3 nucleotide sequence: TGTGCCTGGAAGCCGGGCGCGTCTGAGCAGTTCTTC.

The chain uses TRBV2 and TRBJ2-7; tentative D call: TRBD2 (5 bases). Germline CDR1 is SNHLY and CDR2 is FYNNEI. The CDR3 runs to 14 residues. Between the trimmed V and J ends, which lost 3 bases and 3 bases, there was a span of 12 bases. The CDR3 loop is CASSDFAGLYEQYF. In nucleotides, the CDR3 is TGTGCCAGCAGTGATTTTGCTGGACTCTACGAGCAGTACTTC.

The V and J genes are TRBV4-3 and TRBJ2-3; perhaps D is TRBD1 or TRBD2 (7 bases each). The germline V gene has CDR1 LGHNA and CDR2 YSLEER. CDR3 length equals 16 residues. The V gene lost 0 bases and the J gene lost 4 bases, with 14 bases spanning the gap. The CDR3 region has the DNA TGCGCCAGCAGCCAAGATCAGGGGGAGGGAGCAGATACGCAGTATTTT. Its translation: CASSQDQGEGADTQYF.

Of note for this clone: In the same sample, other DNA sequences code for this CDR3. The genes are TRBV5-8 and TRBJ2-2; perhaps TRBD2 as D (6 bases). This CDR3 is 16 amino acids long. V gave up 4 bases and J gave up 2 bases, with 15 bases separating them. Germline CDR1 and CDR2: SGHTS and YDEGEE. CDR3: CASSPGTGLNTGELFF. In nucleotides, the CDR3 is TGTGCCAGCAGCCCCGGGACTGGACTTAACACCGGGGAGCTGTTTTTT.

This rearrangement joins TRBV6-5 to TRBJ2-7; D not resolved. Per germline, CDR1 MNHEY and CDR2 SVGAGI. The V end was cut by 4 bases, the J end by 2 bases, with 12 bases between. CDR3 size: 14 residues. The chain's CDR3 is CASSLAPLTYEQYF. CDR3 bases: TGTGCCAGCAGTTTGGCTCCGCTAACCTACGAGCAGTACTTC.